Given below is one T cell receptor (beta chain) in context. Its antigen is not identified. A universal primer site was created by template switching, with the cDNA bearing unique molecular identifiers. TCRdb recomputed calls from the 5' RACE reads with MiXCR, one row per CDR3 protein. The data hold 250,000 or so distinct CDR3 sequences, with about 7% observed a single time. The sample belongs to a study of identical twins. V was pared by 1 base and J by 0 bases, with 4 bases between. CDR3 length: 14 residues. Looked up from germline, CDR1 is LGHNA and CDR2 is YNFKEQ. The study, taken as a whole, reports: Twins shared beta out-of-frame sequences in excess, but this excess was weaker.

This sample was also put to use in a study of yellow fever vaccine responses in identical twins.

This rearrangement joins TRBV4-2 to TRBJ1-3; unclear D gene. The source of this sequence is a woman younger than 30 in good health. Sequenced material: memory (CD45RO+) T cells sorted from blood. Here the CDR3 reads CASSQGSSGNTIYF. The DNA for the CDR3 is TGTGCCAGCAGCCAAGGAAGCTCTGGAAACACCATATATTTT.